Listed below are T cell receptor beta chains from one sample, sequenced in a study of T cell repertoires in cytomegalovirus infection. TCRdb re-derived calls from the reads in MiXCR, one entry per CDR3 protein. The sample contains 150,000 to 200,000 distinct CDR3 sequences, roughly a fifth of which appear only once. The material sequenced was PBMCs. These receptor sequences come from a human donor in good health (CMV status not recorded). Some clones in this sample may be carry-over from other donors' samples. Both conserved end residues are part of each CDR3. Each record gives: J gene, D gene, V gene, clone size, CDR3 length, CDR3 protein, CDR3 DNA. A D gene is named only where the DNA matches it firmly. Clone size is given for some rows only: seen once, a few or many times, or a class if the clone is expanded.

j_call: TRBJ2-1; d_call: TRBD2; v_call: TRBV29-1; clone_size: -; cdr3_length: 13; cdr3_aa: CSVRGGTYNEQFF; cdr3_nt: TGCAGCGTTCGGGGGGGGACATACAATGAGCAGTTCTTC
j_call: TRBJ2-1; d_call: TRBD2; v_call: TRBV20-1; clone_size: many; cdr3_length: 18; cdr3_aa: CSARDRRASGSSYNEQFF; cdr3_nt: TGCAGTGCTAGAGATCGTAGGGCTAGCGGGAGCTCCTACAATGAGCAGTTCTTC
j_call: TRBJ1-2; d_call: TRBD1; v_call: TRBV2; clone_size: -; cdr3_length: 13; cdr3_aa: CASSEDRAWGYTF; cdr3_nt: TGTGCCAGCAGCGAAGACAGGGCGTGGGGCTACACCTTC
j_call: TRBJ1-1; d_call: -; v_call: TRBV19; clone_size: -; cdr3_length: 11; cdr3_aa: CASSRTVEAFF; cdr3_nt: TGTGCCAGTAGTAGGACAGTTGAAGCTTTCTTT
j_call: TRBJ1-4; d_call: -; v_call: TRBV15; clone_size: few; cdr3_length: 16; cdr3_aa: CATSSLEAGARRKLFF; cdr3_nt: TGTGCCACCAGCAGCCTAGAGGCGGGGGCGCGTAGAAAACTGTTTTTT
j_call: TRBJ1-1; d_call: -; v_call: TRBV7-3; clone_size: few; cdr3_length: 13; cdr3_aa: CASSFTEREEAFF; cdr3_nt: TGTGCCAGCAGCTTCACGGAGAGAGAAGAAGCTTTCTTT
j_call: TRBJ2-1; d_call: TRBD2; v_call: TRBV28; clone_size: -; cdr3_length: 17; cdr3_aa: CASSRPGTSGRATEQFF; cdr3_nt: TGTGCCAGCAGTAGACCCGGGACTAGCGGGAGGGCCACTGAGCAGTTCTTC
j_call: TRBJ1-4; d_call: -; v_call: TRBV7-9; clone_size: -; cdr3_length: 15; cdr3_aa: CASSGGRAANEKLFF; cdr3_nt: TGTGCCAGCAGTGGTGGCAGGGCGGCTAATGAAAAACTGTTTTTT
j_call: TRBJ2-3; d_call: -; v_call: TRBV6-1; clone_size: -; cdr3_length: 13; cdr3_aa: CASSEIITDTQYF; cdr3_nt: TGTGCCAGCAGTGAAATCATCACAGATACGCAGTATTTT
j_call: TRBJ1-1; d_call: -; v_call: TRBV29-1; clone_size: -; cdr3_length: 13; cdr3_aa: CSVDGQRNTEAFF; cdr3_nt: TGCAGCGTTGATGGACAGAGAAACACTGAAGCTTTCTTT
j_call: TRBJ1-1; d_call: -; v_call: TRBV7-8; clone_size: -; cdr3_length: 14; cdr3_aa: CASSLVDFDTEAFF; cdr3_nt: TGTGCCAGCAGCTTGGTGGATTTTGACACTGAAGCTTTCTTT
j_call: TRBJ2-2; d_call: -; v_call: TRBV28; clone_size: few; cdr3_length: 15; cdr3_aa: CASSPGSLGTGELFF; cdr3_nt: TGTGCCAGCAGTCCAGGGTCTCTGGGCACCGGGGAGCTGTTTTTT
j_call: TRBJ2-5; d_call: TRBD1; v_call: TRBV6-6; clone_size: many; cdr3_length: 19; cdr3_aa: CASSYALGGTGSAQETQYF; cdr3_nt: TGTGCCAGCAGTTACGCCTTGGGCGGGACAGGATCTGCCCAAGAGACCCAGTACTTC
j_call: TRBJ2-5; d_call: -; v_call: TRBV7-9; clone_size: many; cdr3_length: 15; cdr3_aa: CASSSLQGAAETQYF; cdr3_nt: TGTGCCAGCAGCTCACTTCAGGGTGCTGCAGAGACCCAGTACTTC
j_call: TRBJ2-5; d_call: TRBD2; v_call: TRBV7-9; clone_size: few; cdr3_length: 15; cdr3_aa: CASSGSGGYQETQYF; cdr3_nt: TGTGCCAGCAGCGGTAGCGGGGGCTACCAAGAGACCCAGTACTTC
j_call: TRBJ2-1; d_call: -; v_call: TRBV12-3/TRBV12-4; clone_size: -; cdr3_length: 14; cdr3_aa: CASSRGRSYNEQFF; cdr3_nt: TGTGCCAGCAGCCGGGGTAGATCCTACAATGAGCAGTTCTTC
j_call: TRBJ2-1; d_call: -; v_call: TRBV28; clone_size: -; cdr3_length: 13; cdr3_aa: CASHGGIYNEQFF; cdr3_nt: TGTGCCAGCCATGGGGGGATCTACAATGAGCAGTTCTTC